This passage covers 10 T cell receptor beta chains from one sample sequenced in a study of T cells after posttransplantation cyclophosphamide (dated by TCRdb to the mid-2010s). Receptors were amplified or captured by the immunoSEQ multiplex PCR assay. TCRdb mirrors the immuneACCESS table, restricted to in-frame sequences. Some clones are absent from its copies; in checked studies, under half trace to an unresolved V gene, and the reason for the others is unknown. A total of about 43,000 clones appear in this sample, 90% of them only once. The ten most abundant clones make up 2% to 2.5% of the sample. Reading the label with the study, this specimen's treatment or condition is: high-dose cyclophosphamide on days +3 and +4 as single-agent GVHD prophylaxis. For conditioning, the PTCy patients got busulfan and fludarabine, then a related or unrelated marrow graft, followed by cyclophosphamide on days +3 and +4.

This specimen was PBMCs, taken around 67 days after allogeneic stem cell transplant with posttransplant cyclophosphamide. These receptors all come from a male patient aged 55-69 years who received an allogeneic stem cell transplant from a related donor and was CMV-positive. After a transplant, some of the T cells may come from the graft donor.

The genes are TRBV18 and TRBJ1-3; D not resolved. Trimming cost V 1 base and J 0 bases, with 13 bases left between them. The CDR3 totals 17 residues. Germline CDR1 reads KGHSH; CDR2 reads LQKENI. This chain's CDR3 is CASSPRSLTVSGNTIYF. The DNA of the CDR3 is TGTGCCAGCTCACCACGTTCTTTAACAGTCTCTGGAAACACCATATATTTT.

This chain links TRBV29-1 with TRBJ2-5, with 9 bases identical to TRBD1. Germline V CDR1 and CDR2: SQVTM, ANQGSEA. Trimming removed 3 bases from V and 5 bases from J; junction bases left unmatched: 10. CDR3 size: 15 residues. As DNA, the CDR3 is TGCAGCGTTGAGGGGCAACAGGGGGCCCGGGAGACCCAGTACTTC. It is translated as CSVEGQQGARETQYF.

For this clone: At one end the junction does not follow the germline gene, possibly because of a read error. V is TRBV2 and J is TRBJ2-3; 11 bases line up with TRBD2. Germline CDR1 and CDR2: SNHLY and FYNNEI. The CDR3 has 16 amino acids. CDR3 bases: TGTGCCAGCAGGGAAGCGGGACTAGCGGCCTCAGATACGCAGTATTTT. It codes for CASREAGLAASDTQYF.

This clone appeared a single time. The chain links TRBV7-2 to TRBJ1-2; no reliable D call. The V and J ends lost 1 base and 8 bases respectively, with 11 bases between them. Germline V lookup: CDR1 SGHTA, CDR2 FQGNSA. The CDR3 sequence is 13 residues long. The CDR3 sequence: CASSLVWRSGYTF. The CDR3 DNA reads TGTGCCAGCAGCTTAGTTTGGAGGAGCGGCTACACCTTC.

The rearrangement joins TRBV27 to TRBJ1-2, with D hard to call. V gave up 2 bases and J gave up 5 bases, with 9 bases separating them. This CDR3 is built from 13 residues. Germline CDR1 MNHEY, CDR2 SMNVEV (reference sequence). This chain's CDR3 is CASSLSPLYGYTF. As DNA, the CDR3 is TGTGCCAGCAGTTTAAGCCCTCTTTATGGCTACACCTTC.

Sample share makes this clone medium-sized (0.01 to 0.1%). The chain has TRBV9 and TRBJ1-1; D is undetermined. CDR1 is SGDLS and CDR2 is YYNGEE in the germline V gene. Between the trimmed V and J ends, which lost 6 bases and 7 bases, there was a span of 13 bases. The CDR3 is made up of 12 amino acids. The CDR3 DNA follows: TGTGCCAGCACCTCCCCGGGAGGTGAAGCTTTCTTT. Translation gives CASTSPGGEAFF.

The chain's CDR3 is CASSLQTGSGANVLTF. In DNA, the CDR3 is TGTGCCAGCAGCTTACAGACAGGGTCTGGGGCCAACGTCCTGACTTTC. The chain links TRBV7-2 to TRBJ2-6, with 7 bases aligning to TRBD1. Germline V gene sequence: CDR1 SGHTA, CDR2 FQGNSA. V trimming: 2 bases; J trimming: 1 base; junction bases outside the gene matches: 2. The CDR3 length is 16 residues.

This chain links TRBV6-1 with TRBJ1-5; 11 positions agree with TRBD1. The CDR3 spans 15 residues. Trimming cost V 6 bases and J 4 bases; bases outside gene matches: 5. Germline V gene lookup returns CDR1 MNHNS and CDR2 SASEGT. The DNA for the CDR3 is TGTGCCAGCAGCGCCGGGACAGGGGGGAATCAGCCCCAGCATTTT. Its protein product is CASSAGTGGNQPQHF.

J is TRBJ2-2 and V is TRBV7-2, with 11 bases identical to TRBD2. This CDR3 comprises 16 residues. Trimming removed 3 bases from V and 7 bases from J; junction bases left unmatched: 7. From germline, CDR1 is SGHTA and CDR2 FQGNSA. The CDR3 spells CASSFASSGGNGELFF. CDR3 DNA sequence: TGTGCCAGCAGCTTCGCCTCTAGCGGGGGGAACGGGGAGCTGTTTTTT.

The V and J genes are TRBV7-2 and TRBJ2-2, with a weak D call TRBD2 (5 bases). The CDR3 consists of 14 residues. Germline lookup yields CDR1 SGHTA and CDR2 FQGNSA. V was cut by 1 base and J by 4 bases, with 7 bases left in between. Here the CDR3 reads CASSLGGSTGELFF. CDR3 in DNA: TGTGCCAGCAGCTTAGGAGGGAGCACCGGGGAGCTGTTTTTT. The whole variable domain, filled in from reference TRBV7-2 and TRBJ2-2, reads GAGVSQSPSNKVTEKGKDVELRCDPISGHTALYWYRQSLGQGLEFLIYFQGNSAPDKSGLPSDRFSAERTGGSVSTLTIQRTQQEDSAVYLCASSLGGSTGELFFGEGSRLTVL.